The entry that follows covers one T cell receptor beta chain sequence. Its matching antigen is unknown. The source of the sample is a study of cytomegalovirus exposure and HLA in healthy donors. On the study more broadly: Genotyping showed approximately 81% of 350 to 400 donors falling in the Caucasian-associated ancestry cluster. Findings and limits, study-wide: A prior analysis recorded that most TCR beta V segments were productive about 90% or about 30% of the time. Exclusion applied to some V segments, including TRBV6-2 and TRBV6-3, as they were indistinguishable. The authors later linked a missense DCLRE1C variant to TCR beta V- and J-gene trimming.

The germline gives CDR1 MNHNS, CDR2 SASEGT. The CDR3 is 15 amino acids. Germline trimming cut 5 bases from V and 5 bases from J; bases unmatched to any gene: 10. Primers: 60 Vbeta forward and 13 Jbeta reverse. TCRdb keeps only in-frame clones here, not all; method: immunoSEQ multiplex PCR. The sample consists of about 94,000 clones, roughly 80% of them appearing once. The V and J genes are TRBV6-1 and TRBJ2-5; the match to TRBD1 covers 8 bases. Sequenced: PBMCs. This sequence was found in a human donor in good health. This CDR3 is CASSPGQGSGETQYF. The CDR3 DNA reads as TGTGCCAGCAGTCCCGGACAGGGTTCCGGGGAGACCCAGTACTTC.